A single sample is the source of the 7 T cell receptor beta chains below, sequenced in a study of response to subunit inactivated influenza vaccine. TCRdb reprocessed the RT-PCR reads via MiXCR and lists one record per CDR3 protein. The sample shows almost 250,000 distinct CDR3 sequences, 9% to 15% of them seen only once. The sequencing here drew on non-naive T cells sorted from PBMCs, taken approximately 15 days before vaccination. The receptor source for this set is a man aged 45-65 years who received an inactivated influenza vaccine.

Remarks on this clonotype: A clone one base away is much larger, so this may be a read error. V gene TRBV12-3 or TRBV12-4 combines with J gene TRBJ1-6, with 8 positions matching TRBD1. The CDR3 has 14 residues. The ends lost 6 bases at V and 7 bases at J; junction bases unmatched: 5. CDR3 sequence (DNA): TGTGCCAGCAGCTGGGACAGGTGGAATTCACCCCTCCACTTT. It specifies CASSWDRWNSPLHF.

A few counts support this clonotype. The chain recombines TRBV30 with TRBJ2-5; possibly TRBD2 for D (6 bases). The germline V and J ends were trimmed by 0 bases and 7 bases, with 9 bases remaining between them. CDR3 length equals 12 residues. CDR1 is GTSNPN and CDR2 is SVGIG in the germline V gene (reference sequence). DNA for the CDR3: TGTGCCTGGAGTGTTATGGAGGGGACCCAGTACTTC. It encodes CAWSVMEGTQYF. The full variable domain, in which reference TRBV30 and TRBJ2-5 provide the parts outside the CDR3, is SQTIHQWPATLVQPVGSPLSLECTVEGTSNPNLYWYRQAAGRGLQLLFYSVGIGQISSEVPQNLSASRPQDRQFILSSKKLLLSDSGFYLCAWSVMEGTQYFGPGTRLLVL.

In its sample, this clonotype was seen many times. J is TRBJ2-7 and V is TRBV5-5, with TRBD1 identical over 8 bases. CDR3 length: 14 residues. After removal of 4 bases from V and 2 bases from J, the junction contained 5 bases not matched to a gene. Per germline, CDR1 SGHKS and CDR2 YYEKEE (reference sequence). This CDR3 reads CASSRGQGTYEQYF. CDR3 nucleotides: TGTGCCAGCAGCCGAGGACAGGGTACCTACGAGCAGTACTTC.

This clonotype was observed a handful of times. The chain is built from TRBV11-2 and TRBJ2-1; 11 bases are a match to TRBD2. Trimming at V came to 4 bases and at J to 7 bases, leaving 12 bases not matched to a gene. This CDR3 region has 17 residues. The germline gives CDR1 SGHAT, CDR2 FQNNGV. The chain's CDR3 is CASSYHLAGGAGNEQFF. The CDR3 nucleotides read TGTGCCAGCAGCTACCATTTAGCGGGAGGGGCGGGGAATGAGCAGTTCTTC.

The V gene is TRBV5-1, the J gene TRBJ1-1; D is unresolved. CDR1 is SGHRS and CDR2 is YFSETQ in the germline V gene. The CDR3 sequence is 13 residues long. Trimming pared 5 bases from V and 1 base from J, leaving 9 bases between. CDR3 sequence: CASRLESNTEAFF. The CDR3 nucleotides are TGCGCCAGCAGGCTGGAGTCGAACACTGAAGCTTTCTTT.

To note about this clonotype: A much larger clone lies one base from this, so it may be a read error. As DNA, the CDR3 is TGTGCCAGCGCCCGGCAGGGAACGGGTCGGCCCCAGCATTTT. Amino acids: CASARQGTGRPQHF. This chain uses TRBV7-8 with TRBJ1-5; D is perhaps TRBD1 (5 bases). The V end lost 8 bases, the J end lost 9 bases, and 20 bases lay between the germline ends. CDR3 size: 14 residues. Per the germline V gene, CDR1 is SGHVS and CDR2 is FQNEAQ.

This rearrangement joins TRBV6-5 to TRBJ1-5, with D possibly matching TRBD1 (6 bases). Trimming pared 0 bases from V and 2 bases from J, leaving 11 bases between. CDR3 length equals 16 residues. Germline V CDR1 and CDR2: MNHEY, SVGAGI. The DNA for the CDR3 is TGTGCCAGCAGTTACTCAGGGGGAGGGGGCAATCAGCCCCAGCATTTT. Residues: CASSYSGGGGNQPQHF.